This is a list of T cell receptor beta chains from one sample in a study of shared T cell receptors in the human thymus. The data were produced by immunoSEQ multiplex PCR, yet TCRdb's version contains in-frame clones alone and is incomplete. The sample shows roughly 500,000 clones, roughly 74% of them seen only once. The sample was also linked to a second study, of human thymus T cells.

Sequences were obtained from thymocytes. The receptors originated from a boy younger than two with a congenital heart defect. Each CDR3 is given with its conserved first and last residue. D genes are given only for firm matches. Size is omitted from some rows. Given values are once, few, many or a class for expanded clones.

TGTGCCAGCAGTGCGGGACTAGCGGGGGCCTCAAGCACAGATACGCAGTATTTT	CASSAGLAGASSTDTQYF	TRBD2	TRBV25-1	TRBJ2-3	.
TGTGCCAGCTCACCAGGGGGTGAGCGGGGCCCCTACGAGCAGTACTTC	CASSPGGERGPYEQYF	TRBD2	TRBV18	TRBJ2-7	.
TGTGCCAGCAGTGAAGCGAGACAGGGGGAGTACTTC	CASSEARQGEYF	TRBD1	TRBV2	TRBJ2-4	.
TGTGCCACCAGCAGAACCGGGGGGACTAGGGCGGTCGAGCAGTACTTC	CATSRTGGTRAVEQYF	TRBD2	TRBV15	TRBJ2-7	few
TGCGCCAGCAGCCAACTGGGACTAGCGGGAGCTGTCTACGAGCAGTACTTC	CASSQLGLAGAVYEQYF	TRBD2	TRBV4-1	TRBJ2-7	once
TGTGCCTGGAGTTCAAAAAACAGGGGCGACGAGCAGTACTTC	CAWSSKNRGDEQYF	TRBD1	TRBV30	TRBJ2-7	.
TGTGCCTGGAGGGGAGGGGAAAAACTGTTTTTT	CAWRGGEKLFF	.	TRBV30	TRBJ1-4	.
TGTGCCAGCAGTGTCCGGGACAGATTATATAGCAATCAGCCCCAGCATTTT	CASSVRDRLYSNQPQHF	TRBD1	TRBV28	TRBJ1-5	.
TGTGCCAGCAGCCAAGAAGCTTGGACTAGCGCCCGCTCCCCCTACGAGCAGTACTTC	CASSQEAWTSARSPYEQYF	TRBD2	TRBV14	TRBJ2-7	.
TGTGCCAGCAGCTTGGACTCGGGGGGGTCTAGCGGGGAACAAGAGACCCAGTACTTC	CASSLDSGGSSGEQETQYF	TRBD2	TRBV7-9	TRBJ2-5	.